What follows describes a single T cell receptor beta chain. Every single patient, without exception, relapsed after autologous stem cell transplantation, and brentuximab vedotin exposure varied. Complete response, partial response or progressive disease constituted the best response categories observed. Germline assignment: CDR1 LNHDA and CDR2 SQIVND (reference sequence). J was trimmed by 2 bases and V by 4 bases; bases with no gene match: 5. The CDR3 spans 15 residues. The sample originates from a study of PD-1 blockade in classical Hodgkin lymphoma. The protocol was immunoSEQ multiplex PCR, while the TCRdb copy is restricted to in-frame clones and leaves out a portion. The data show 20,000 to 30,000 clones, with around 86% seen just once and 2.5% held by the top ten.

Sequencing used peripheral blood mononuclear cells (PBMCs), obtained at baseline. The origin of this receptor is a human donor with classical Hodgkin lymphoma. This rearrangement joins TRBV19 to TRBJ2-3; 8 bases are a match to TRBD1. DNA of the CDR3: TGTGCCAGTAGTAATGGGGACAGGTACACAGATACGCAGTATTTT. This sequence encodes CASSNGDRYTDTQYF.